This TCR beta chain was obtained from a study of blood T cell repertoires in COVID-19. The wider study: PBMCs, B-cell-depleted T cells, or T cells provided the cDNA or gDNA that made up the material.

Here immunoSEQ multiplex PCR was the method, and the copy in TCRdb shows in-frame clones only, minus some. The sample shows about 81,000 clones, roughly nine tenths of them seen only once. With V trimmed by 4 bases and J by 3 bases, 3 bases remained unmatched. The CDR3 runs 16 residues. Germline CDR1 SGHTA, CDR2 FQGTGA. Material: peripheral blood. The genes are TRBV7-3 and TRBJ2-3; 14 nucleotides line up with TRBD2. The TCR originated in a woman aged 50 to 60 in a cohort sampled during active COVID-19. The CDR3 loop reads CASSSGLAGETDTQYF. CDR3 nucleotides: TGTGCCAGCAGCTCGGGACTAGCGGGGGAAACAGATACGCAGTATTTT. The variable domain in full, completed from reference TRBV7-3 and TRBJ2-3, reads GAGVSQTPSNKVTEKGKYVELRCDPISGHTALYWYRQSLGQGPEFLIYFQGTGAADDSGLPNDRFFAVRPEGSVSTLKIQRTERGDSAVYLCASSSGLAGETDTQYFGPGTRLTVL.